This T cell receptor beta chain appears in the sequencing data of a study of blood T cell repertoires in COVID-19. Study details: The study drew acute and convalescent COVID-19 samples from the United States, Italy and Spain. PBMCs, B-cell-depleted T cells, or T cells were the source of the cDNA or gDNA that made up the material.

Germline CDR1 reads SGHKS; CDR2 reads YYEKEE (reference sequence). V lost 4 bases to trimming and J lost 3 bases, with 8 bases between them. The CDR3 length is 12 residues. This table comes from immunoSEQ multiplex PCR, and its TCRdb copy is limited to in-frame clones, with some not included. The repertoire consists of 70,000 to 95,000 clones, with around 90% occurring once and the leading ten covering 3% to 4.5%. The specimen was peripheral blood. The chain uses TRBV5-5 and TRBJ2-7; weak D call: TRBD2 (5 bases). This sequence was found in a woman between 50 and 59 years old in a cohort sampled during active COVID-19. The CDR3 region has the DNA TGTGCCAGCAGCCGGGAAAGCTACGAGCAGTACTTC. Translating gives CASSRESYEQYF.